Listed here are 17 T cell receptor beta chains from one sample, sequenced in a study of T cells expressing NK-cell markers. TCRdb reprocessed the 5' RACE reads and stores each CDR3 protein as one record, lacking DNA. Its listing shows around 550,000 distinct CDR3 sequences. Specimen: blood T cells: a sorted CD56 or NKG2C T cell subset, CD4+ or CD8+ T cells, or bulk PBMC T cells (not recorded which). These receptors were obtained from a man aged 18 to 29 in good health.

The chain joins TRBV4-1 to TRBJ1-3. Germline CDR1 and CDR2: MGHRA and YSYEKL. This CDR3 spans 16 amino acids. The chain's CDR3 is CASSPQPTFSGNTIYF.

The V gene is TRBV24-1, the J gene TRBJ2-1; TCRdb's assignment of TRBD2 cannot be checked, as there is no DNA. This CDR3 spans 15 amino acids. The germline V gene has CDR1 KGHDR and CDR2 SFDVKD. The CDR3 here is CATRGPGLAGNEQFF.

V usage is TRBV24-1 and J usage is TRBJ2-1; with no DNA, the TCRdb D assignment of TRBD1 cannot be verified. The CDR3 runs to 15 residues. Looked up from germline, CDR1 is KGHDR and CDR2 is SFDVKD. The CDR3 protein is CATSDLYRGVKEQFF.

The chain has TRBV6-1 and TRBJ2-2; checking the TCRdb D call of TRBD2 is not possible without DNA. The CDR3 has 15 amino acids. The germline gives CDR1 MNHNS, CDR2 SASEGT. The CDR3 here is CASSLVRVDTGELFF.

The rearrangement joins TRBV10-3 to TRBJ1-6. This CDR3 contains 13 residues. Germline V gene sequence: CDR1 ENHRY, CDR2 SYGVKD. The CDR3 here is CAISGDGTTPLHF.

The chain joins TRBV15 to TRBJ2-7; the TRBD1 assignment by TCRdb is unverifiable without DNA. The CDR3 is 17 residues long. Looked up from germline, CDR1 is LNHNV and CDR2 is YYDKDF (reference sequence). CDR3 loop: CATSRSRSQEGVYEQYF.

The V call is TRBV12-3 or TRBV12-4, the J call TRBJ2-1; the D call of TRBD1 rests on TCRdb alone, since no DNA is present to check it. The CDR3 contains 15 residues. The CDR3: CASSPTGTEANEQFF.

The chain employs TRBV6-1 and TRBJ2-2; TCRdb indicates TRBD2, and absent DNA this call remains unverified. The CDR3 runs 15 residues. In germline, CDR1 is MNHNS, CDR2 SASEGT. The CDR3 sequence: CATGWLAGSGGELFF.

This chain links TRBV27 with TRBJ2-1; TCRdb indicates TRBD1, and absent DNA this call remains unverified. The germline gives CDR1 MNHEY, CDR2 SMNVEV (reference sequence). The CDR3 consists of 14 residues. CDR3 sequence: CASTLGSPYNEQFF.

The V call is TRBV21-1, the J call TRBJ1-6; the TRBD1 assignment by TCRdb is unverifiable without DNA. TRBV21-1 has pseudogene status. CDR3 length equals 17 residues. The CDR3 sequence: CASSPNNRTGAYSPLHF.

The V call is TRBV5-6, the J call TRBJ1-1; there is no DNA to check the TCRdb D call of TRBD1. The V gene's germline CDR1 is SGHDT and CDR2 YYEEEE. The CDR3 has 19 residues. This chain's CDR3 is CASSSATGQGALGNTEAFF. The complete variable domain, with remaining parts taken from reference TRBV5-6 and TRBJ1-1, reads DAGVTQSPTHLIKTRGQQVTLRCSPKSGHDTVSWYQQALGQGPQFIFQYYEEEERQRGNFPDRFSGHQFPNYSSELNVNALLLGDSALYLCASSSATGQGALGNTEAFFGQGTRLTVV.

The chain couples TRBV12-3 or TRBV12-4 to TRBJ2-1; TCRdb designates TRBD2, a call that cannot be tested without DNA. The CDR3 is 13 amino acids. The CDR3 here is CASSLGLAHEQFF.

The chain recombines TRBV6-4 with TRBJ1-6; TCRdb names TRBD1, which stays unverified in the absence of DNA. CDR3 size: 17 residues. Germline V gene data show CDR1 as MRHNA and CDR2 as SNTAGT. CDR3 sequence: CASSANPGTGYRTPLHF.

V is TRBV6-5 and J is TRBJ2-1; there is no DNA to check the TCRdb D call of TRBD1. This CDR3 is 15 amino acids long. The germline V gene encodes CDR1 MNHEY and CDR2 SVGAGI. CDR3 amino acids: CASSSLKTFSNEQFF.

The gene calls are TRBV10-2 and TRBJ2-3; the TCRdb call, TRBD2, lacks DNA for checking. The CDR3 loop spans 16 amino acids. Germline loops: CDR1 WSHSY, CDR2 SAAADI. The CDR3 loop reads CASSTPKGIGTDTQYF.

This chain connects TRBV29-1 to TRBJ2-3; as DNA is missing, the TRBD2 call by TCRdb cannot be tested. CDR1 SQVTM and CDR2 ANQGSEA come from the germline V gene. The CDR3 is 15 residues long. The CDR3 loop is CSVDLSGSSTDTQYF.

The rearrangement links TRBV5-1 to TRBJ2-1; as DNA is missing, the TRBD2 call by TCRdb cannot be tested. Germline V CDR1 and CDR2: SGHRS, YFSETQ. The CDR3 length is 15 residues. This CDR3 is CASSSTSGISYEQFF.